These 23 T cell receptor beta chains came from one sample sequenced in a study of CD8+ T cells in alopecia areata. RNA extraction and reverse transcription yielded cDNA as sequencing template. The assay was immunoSEQ multiplex PCR, and TCRdb's table has in-frame clones only and misses some. The sample carries 130,000 to 150,000 clones, around 49% recorded once. The sample was CD4+ T cells sorted from blood, taken at week 0. All receptors come from a human donor with alopecia areata.

This clone has only a few counts. The V and J genes are TRBV2 and TRBJ2-5, with D possibly called TRBD1 or TRBD2 (5 bases each). V was pared by 7 bases and J by 3 bases, with 12 bases between. The germline V gene has CDR1 SNHLY and CDR2 FYNNEI. The CDR3 is 13 amino acids. Here the CDR3 DNA reads TGTGCCAGCAACCGGGACGGTAAAGAGACCCAGTACTTC. It specifies CASNRDGKETQYF.

This clone was seen just once. The chain joins TRBV15 to TRBJ1-2; 7 positions agree with TRBD1. V shed 3 bases and J 8 bases; nucleotides not matched to a gene: 3. CDR1 LNHNV and CDR2 YYDKDF come from the germline V gene (reference sequence). The CDR3 covers 12 residues. The CDR3 DNA reads as TGTGCCACCAGCAGGGACAGGTCCGGCTACACCTTC. Protein product: CATSRDRSGYTF.

The chain couples TRBV29-1 to TRBJ2-3; D is perhaps TRBD2 (5 bases). V lost 7 bases and J 6 bases, leaving 23 bases between the germline ends. Per germline, CDR1 SQVTM and CDR2 ANQGSEA. The CDR3 is made up of 15 amino acids. The DNA for the CDR3 is TGCAGCGCAGCAATGTCTAGCAGGCCCAGCGATACGCAGTATTTT. Translating it yields CSAAMSSRPSDTQYF.

V usage is TRBV10-3 and J usage is TRBJ2-2, with 12 bases lining up with TRBD1. V was pared by 6 bases and J by 5 bases, with 10 bases of the junction left unmatched. The CDR3 consists of 17 residues. Germline V gives CDR1 ENHRY, CDR2 SYGVKD. The CDR3 sequence: CAIRSSGTGGATGELFF. Here the CDR3 DNA reads TGTGCCATCAGATCATCCGGGACAGGGGGCGCGACCGGGGAGCTGTTTTTT.

The V gene is TRBV5-1, the J gene TRBJ1-5, with D possibly being TRBD1 (6 bases). With 4 bases removed from V and 2 bases from J, the gap between germline ends came to 19 bases. The CDR3 is 17 amino acids. Germline V CDR1 and CDR2: SGHRS, YFSETQ. The DNA for the CDR3 is TGCGCCAGCAGCAATAACACGGGGGCGTGGGGCAATCAGCCCCAGCATTTT. This encodes CASSNNTGAWGNQPQHF.

The chain links TRBV4-3 to TRBJ2-1, with D possibly being TRBD2 (6 bases). Germline V CDR1 and CDR2: LGHNA, YSLEER. There are 14 residues in the CDR3. V lost 0 bases to trimming and J lost 9 bases, with 12 bases between them. The CDR3: CASSQDYRRGEQFF. CDR3 DNA: TGCGCCAGCAGCCAAGATTATCGGCGGGGTGAGCAGTTCTTC.

This clone was picked up a small number of times. The DNA of the CDR3 is TGTGCCAGCAGGGCCGGGACAGGGGGTAACACCGGGGAGCTGTTTTTT. This codes for CASRAGTGGNTGELFF. The V gene is TRBV7-2, the J gene TRBJ2-2; 11 bases map to TRBD1. The CDR3 is 16 residues long. CDR1 is SGHTA and CDR2 is FQGNSA in the germline V gene. The V gene end was trimmed by 6 bases and the J gene end by 2 bases; junction bases not matched to a gene: 5.

The chain uses TRBV5-1 and TRBJ2-2, with D hard to call. The CDR3 is 15 residues long. The ends were cut back, 4 bases at V and 0 bases at J, with 10 bases in the middle. Germline V gene data show CDR1 as SGHRS and CDR2 as YFSETQ. CDR3 region: CASSQDGPNTGELFF. As DNA, the CDR3 is TGCGCCAGCAGCCAGGACGGACCGAACACCGGGGAGCTGTTTTTT.

J is TRBJ2-1 and V is TRBV29-1, with TRBD2 identical over 8 bases. From germline, CDR1 is SQVTM and CDR2 ANQGSEA. There are 15 residues in the CDR3. The trim removed 5 bases at V and 7 bases at J, leaving 13 bases unmatched. In nucleotides, the CDR3 is TGCAGCGTTCAAGCGGGAGCTTATACGGGGAATGAGCAGTTCTTC. It yields the protein CSVQAGAYTGNEQFF.

This clone came up a few times. The chain combines TRBV29-1 with TRBJ2-1; D is possibly TRBD2 (6 bases). The CDR3 contains 11 residues. Trimming removed 3 bases at V and 14 bases at J, with 14 bases between. Germline V gives CDR1 SQVTM, CDR2 ANQGSEA. CDR3 sequence (DNA): TGCAGCGTTGAGAGGACGTGGGGGGAGTTCTTC. It yields the protein CSVERTWGEFF.

This rearrangement joins TRBV14 to TRBJ2-1; D gene ambiguous. CDR3 size: 15 residues. CDR1 and CDR2 from the germline V gene are SGHDN and FVKESK. V was cut by 4 bases and J by 0 bases, with 10 bases left in between. CDR3 DNA: TGTGCCAGCAGCCTGCGACTTAGCTCCTACAATGAGCAGTTCTTC. This sequence encodes CASSLRLSSYNEQFF.

CDR3 nucleotides: TGTGCCAGCAGCCAAGCAGGGCCCGGCTACACCTTC. This gives the protein CASSQAGPGYTF. J is TRBJ1-2 and V is TRBV14, with TRBD1 as a possible D gene (5 bases). Trimming shortened V by 1 base and J by 8 bases, and 8 bases separated the two germline ends. Germline V gene sequence: CDR1 SGHDN, CDR2 FVKESK. The CDR3 spans 12 residues.

This chain joins TRBV9 and TRBJ1-5, with TRBD1 matching 7 bases. CDR1 and CDR2 from the germline V gene are SGDLS and YYNGEE. This CDR3 has 14 amino acids. V lost 2 bases to trimming and J lost 6 bases; unmatched junction nucleotides: 5. CDR3 loop: CASSVQGEGQPQHF. Written as DNA, the CDR3 is TGTGCCAGCAGCGTGCAGGGGGAAGGTCAGCCCCAGCATTTT.

In its sample, this clone was seen a few times. The chain links TRBV30 to TRBJ1-5, with D possibly matching TRBD1 (6 bases). Trimming cost V 2 bases and J 5 bases, with 16 bases left between them. The CDR3 consists of 15 residues. Germline V gives CDR1 GTSNPN, CDR2 SVGIG (reference sequence). The CDR3 coding sequence is TGTGCCTGGAGTTGGGGTCGAAACAGGGATCAGCCCCAGCATTTT. Protein sequence: CAWSWGRNRDQPQHF.

The chain employs TRBV25-1 and TRBJ2-3; 9 positions match TRBD2. After removal of 5 bases from V and 2 bases from J, the junction contained 8 bases not matched to a gene. Per germline, CDR1 MGHDK and CDR2 SYGVNS. The CDR3 has 16 amino acids. DNA of the CDR3: TGTGCCAGCAGTATCGCCCTAGCGGGAATCACAGATACGCAGTATTTT. Amino acids: CASSIALAGITDTQYF.

The rearrangement uses TRBV9 and TRBJ2-7, with 10 bases aligning to TRBD1. The germline V gene has CDR1 SGDLS and CDR2 YYNGEE. This CDR3 comprises 14 residues. The trim removed 1 base at V and 6 bases at J, leaving 4 bases unmatched. This CDR3 reads CASSVKTGGTEQYF. Written as DNA, the CDR3 is TGTGCCAGCAGCGTAAAGACAGGGGGCACCGAGCAGTACTTC.

On this clone: Distinct nucleotide sequences in the sample also encode this CDR3. The chain couples TRBV30 to TRBJ1-5; D gene uncertain. CDR3 size: 12 residues. Germline lookup yields CDR1 GTSNPN and CDR2 SVGIG (reference sequence). Trimming took off 1 base at V and 1 base at J, with 2 bases between the two ends. The CDR3 DNA sequence: TGTGCCTGGAGTGGGAGCAATCAGCCCCAGCATTTT. This translates into CAWSGSNQPQHF.

The chain recombines TRBV19 with TRBJ2-2; 11 nucleotides agree with TRBD2. This CDR3 has 16 amino acids. The germline V gene encodes CDR1 LNHDA and CDR2 SQIVND (reference sequence). V lost 7 bases and J lost 5; bases outside the gene matches: 9. CDR3 bases: TGTGCCAGTACAACTAGCGGGAGCCTAAGGACCGGGGAGCTGTTTTTT. It encodes CASTTSGSLRTGELFF.

CDR3 amino acids: CSAYIWGEQYF. The CDR3 region has the DNA TGCAGTGCCTATATCTGGGGGGAGCAGTACTTC. J is TRBJ2-7 and V is TRBV20-1, with D perhaps matching TRBD1 or TRBD2 (5 bases each). This CDR3 spans 11 amino acids. V gave up 6 bases and J gave up 7 bases, with 13 bases separating them. Germline V lookup: CDR1 DFQATT, CDR2 SNEGSKA (reference sequence).

In regard to this clone: A much larger clonotype is one base distant, so this may be a read error. The rearrangement joins TRBV7-2 to TRBJ2-7; no reliable D call. The CDR3 is made up of 11 amino acids. Trimming cost V 2 bases and J 2 bases, with 1 base left between them. Germline V gene sequence: CDR1 SGHTA, CDR2 FQGNSA. CDR3 DNA sequence: TGTGCCAGCAGCTTAACCTACGAGCAGTACTTC. This codes for CASSLTYEQYF.

The table lists this clone with a few counts. The chain couples TRBV5-1 to TRBJ2-3; D is perhaps TRBD1 (5 bases). V lost 1 base to trimming and J lost 0 bases, with 12 bases between them. Per germline, CDR1 SGHRS and CDR2 YFSETQ. The CDR3 spans 16 residues. CDR3 residues: CASSLRGPGSTDTQYF. The CDR3 DNA follows: TGCGCCAGCAGCTTGAGAGGCCCAGGGAGCACAGATACGCAGTATTTT.

The sample holds one count of this clone. J is TRBJ2-5 and V is TRBV4-1, with 9 bases that match TRBD1. The CDR3 runs to 17 residues. Trimming at V came to 1 base and at J to 3 bases, leaving 9 bases not matched to a gene. Per germline, CDR1 MGHRA and CDR2 YSYEKL. The CDR3 sequence: CASSQGGRTGVEETQYF. The CDR3 DNA follows: TGCGCCAGCAGCCAAGGAGGTAGGACAGGGGTGGAAGAGACCCAGTACTTC.

The gene calls are TRBV7-2 and TRBJ2-7, with D tentatively TRBD2 (6 bases). Germline V gene data show CDR1 as SGHTA and CDR2 as FQGNSA. The V gene lost 5 bases and the J gene lost 2 bases, with 13 bases spanning the gap. The CDR3 totals 14 residues. The CDR3: CASSPPGLAYEQYF. CDR3 DNA sequence: TGTGCCAGCAGCCCACCGGGACTCGCCTACGAGCAGTACTTC.